A few counts support the clone carrying this T cell receptor (beta chain). Its antigen is as yet unknown. Trimming removed 5 bases from V and 5 bases from J, with 18 bases in between. This CDR3 is built from 15 residues. The germline V gene has CDR1 SNHLY and CDR2 FYNNEI. Sequenced by immunoSEQ multiplex PCR; TCRdb stores in-frame clones only, minus some. Of 25,000 to 30,000 clones in the sample, 71% are singletons; the top ten hold over 2.5%. Every patient had relapsed following autologous stem cell transplantation, and cohorts differed in brentuximab vedotin exposure. Classification of best responses gave complete response, partial response or progressive disease. These data belong to a study of PD-1 blockade in classical Hodgkin lymphoma. About the study: It was nivolumab at 3 mg/kg, given intravenously every 2 weeks, that patients received. Study-level results: Diminished baseline TCR diversity has been reported in newly diagnosed patients relative to healthy donors. Prior therapy or disease activity may underlie the repertoire differences, whose causes remain undefined.

The sequence came from a human donor with classical Hodgkin lymphoma. Sample: peripheral blood mononuclear cells (PBMCs), taken before the second cycle of nivolumab. This chain joins TRBV2 and TRBJ2-5, with D maybe TRBD1 (6 bases). CDR3 nucleotides: TGTGCCAGCAGTAAAGGATCCGGGACACAGGAGACCCAGTACTTC. This gives the protein CASSKGSGTQETQYF.